The clone carrying this TCR beta chain is judged medium-sized. Its antigen is not identified. These data are taken from a study of circulating CD8 cells and anti-PD-1 response in melanoma. Study at large: Patients received intravenous nivolumab, 3 mg/kg, every 2 weeks. Complete or partial response defined responders; stable or progressive disease, non-responders. General study findings and limits: At M1, fewer than 8% of TRB clonotypes appeared in multiple subsets. PD-1 and DPOS subsets showed similar, higher clonality than DNEG.

Sorting of live CD3+CD8+TCRalphabeta+ cells by PD-1 and/or TIGIT gave four subsets. Each library started from about 15 ng of total RNA using the QIAseq Immune Repertoire TCR panel. TCRdb ran MiXCR on the reads and lists one entry per CDR3 protein. The sample has about 650 distinct CDR3 sequences, roughly 10% seen once. Sample: CD8+ T cells from PBMCs, taken at baseline or after one month of anti-PD-1 therapy (not recorded which). The sequence was obtained from a human donor with melanoma.

CDR3 protein: CASSTRGDRGFYEQYF. CDR3 nucleotides: TGTGCCAGCAGCACCAGAGGGGACAGGGGGTTCTACGAGCAGTACTTC. The chain combines TRBV7-2 with TRBJ2-7, with 11 bases lining up with TRBD1. CDR1 SGHTA and CDR2 FQGNSA come from the germline V gene. The CDR3 is 16 residues long. Trimming cost V 5 bases and J 3 bases; bases outside gene matches: 9.